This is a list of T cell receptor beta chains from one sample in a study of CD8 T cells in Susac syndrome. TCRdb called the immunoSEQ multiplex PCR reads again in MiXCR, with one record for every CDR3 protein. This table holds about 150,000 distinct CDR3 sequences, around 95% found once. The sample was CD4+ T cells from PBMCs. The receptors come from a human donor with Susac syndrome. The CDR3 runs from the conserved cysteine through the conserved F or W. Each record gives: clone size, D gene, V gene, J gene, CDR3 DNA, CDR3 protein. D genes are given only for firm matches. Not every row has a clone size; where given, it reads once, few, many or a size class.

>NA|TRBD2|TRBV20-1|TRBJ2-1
TGCAGTGCAAAAACGGGACTAGCGGGGAGCTCCTACAATGAGCAGTTCTTC
CSAKTGLAGSSYNEQFF
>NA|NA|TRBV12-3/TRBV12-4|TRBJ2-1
TGTGCCAGCAGATTAAGTCCCCGGCGGGATGAGCAGTTCTTC
CASRLSPRRDEQFF
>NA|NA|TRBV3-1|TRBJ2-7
TGTGCCAGCAGCCAAGAACGCGGCTACCTATACGAGCAGTACTTC
CASSQERGYLYEQYF
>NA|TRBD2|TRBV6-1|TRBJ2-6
TGTGCCAGCAGAGGACTAGCGGGGTTTGCGGGGGCCAACGTCCTGACTTTC
CASRGLAGFAGANVLTF
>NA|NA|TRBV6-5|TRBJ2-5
TGTGCCAGCAGTTCACGCGGGTTTACCCAGTACTTC
CASSSRGFTQYF
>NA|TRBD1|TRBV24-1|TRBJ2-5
TGTGCCACCAGTGACACTTACAGGGGGCAAGAGACCCAGTACTTC
CATSDTYRGQETQYF
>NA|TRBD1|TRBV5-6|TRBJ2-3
TGTGCCAGCAGCCCCTCGGGACAGGCCTACACAGATACGCAGTATTTT
CASSPSGQAYTDTQYF
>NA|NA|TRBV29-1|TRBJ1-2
TGCAGCGTTGAAACCCAGGTCGGGAGGGGCGGCTATGGCTACACCTTC
CSVETQVGRGGYGYTF
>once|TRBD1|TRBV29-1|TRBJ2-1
TGCAGCGTGTGGGGACAGGGTGGGTACAATGAGCAGTTCTTC
CSVWGQGGYNEQFF
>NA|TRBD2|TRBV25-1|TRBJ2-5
TGTGCCAGCAGTGACCCCAGGCGGGGGGTGTACCAAGAGACCCAGTACTTC
CASSDPRRGVYQETQYF
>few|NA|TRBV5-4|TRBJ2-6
TGTGCCAGCAGCTTGGATGGGGCCAACGTCCTGACTTTC
CASSLDGANVLTF
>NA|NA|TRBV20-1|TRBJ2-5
TGCAGTTGCGGGGAGTACCAAGAGACCCAGTACTTC
CSCGEYQETQYF
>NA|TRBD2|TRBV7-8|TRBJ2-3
TGTGCCAGCAGCTTAGGGCGAAGACTAGCGGGGCTCACAGATACGCAGTATTTT
CASSLGRRLAGLTDTQYF
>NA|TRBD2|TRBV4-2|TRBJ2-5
TGTGCCAGCAGCCAAGACCCCGGGACTAGGGAGACCCAGTACTTC
CASSQDPGTRETQYF
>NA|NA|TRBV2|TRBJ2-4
TGTGCCAGCAGTGGAGCGAAAAACATTCAGTACTTC
CASSGAKNIQYF
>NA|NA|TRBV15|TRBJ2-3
TGTGCCACCAGCATCGGCAGCACAGATACGCAGTATTTT
CATSIGSTDTQYF
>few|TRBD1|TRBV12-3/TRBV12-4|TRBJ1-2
TGTGCCAGCAGTTTAGGACAGGGAGGGGGCTACACCTTC
CASSLGQGGGYTF
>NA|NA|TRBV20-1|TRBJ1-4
TGCAGTGCTATGAGGCCTGGGGCTAATGAAAAACTGTTTTTT
CSAMRPGANEKLFF
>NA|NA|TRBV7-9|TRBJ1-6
TGTGCCAGCAGCTTAAGCAGCCCGAATTCACCCCTCCACTTT
CASSLSSPNSPLHF
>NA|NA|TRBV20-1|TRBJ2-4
TGCAGTTCAGGAGGTGCATTAGCCAAAAACATTCAGTACTTC
CSSGGALAKNIQYF
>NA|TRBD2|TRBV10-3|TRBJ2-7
TGTGCCATCAGTGAGTCACGGCTAGCGGGAGCCGAGCAGTACTTC
CAISESRLAGAEQYF
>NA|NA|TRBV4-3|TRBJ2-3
TGCGCCAGCAGCCCCATGACGAGGGATTACACAGATACGCAGTATTTT
CASSPMTRDYTDTQYF
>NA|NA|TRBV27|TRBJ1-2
TGTGCCAGCAGCCCGGCCGGGGGAGGCAATGGCTACACCTTC
CASSPAGGGNGYTF
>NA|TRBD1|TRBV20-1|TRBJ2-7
TGCAGTGTTGAGGATCTCGGACAGGGCTACGAGCAGTACTTC
CSVEDLGQGYEQYF
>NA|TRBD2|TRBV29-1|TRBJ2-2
TGCAGCGTCTTAGCGGGTTTAAACACCGGGGAGCTGTTTTTT
CSVLAGLNTGELFF
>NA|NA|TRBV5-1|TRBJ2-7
TGCGCCAGCAGACTGACAAGAACCCTTGACTACGAGCAGTACTTC
CASRLTRTLDYEQYF
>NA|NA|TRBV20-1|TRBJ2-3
TGCAGCGTCTTCTCCTCGGATACGCAGTATTTT
CSVFSSDTQYF
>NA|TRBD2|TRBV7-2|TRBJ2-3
TGTGCCAGCAGCACGCGGGGGTCAGGTTCAGATACGCAGTATTTT
CASSTRGSGSDTQYF
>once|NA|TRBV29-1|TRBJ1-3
TGCAGCGCCGTCTCCGGAAACACCATATATTTT
CSAVSGNTIYF
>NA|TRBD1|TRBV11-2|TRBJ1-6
TGTGCCAGCAGCTTAGAAGGGGGCCGGGTTTCACCCCTCCACTTT
CASSLEGGRVSPLHF
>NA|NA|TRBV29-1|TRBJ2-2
TGCAGCGCTCAGGGAAACACCGGGGAGCTGTTTTTT
CSAQGNTGELFF
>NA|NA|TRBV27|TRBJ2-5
TGTGCCAGCAGTCCTTGGGTACAAGAGACCCAGTACTTC
CASSPWVQETQYF
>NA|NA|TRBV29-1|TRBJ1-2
TGCAGCGTTGAAGATCGGCGGGAGACTAACTATGGCTACACCTTC
CSVEDRRETNYGYTF
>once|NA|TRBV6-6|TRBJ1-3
TGTGCCAGCAGTTACTCAAGGGATGCTGGAAACACCATATATTTT
CASSYSRDAGNTIYF
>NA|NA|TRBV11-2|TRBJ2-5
TGTGCCAGCAGCTTAAGTCAGGCCGCAGGGGCCCAGTACTTC
CASSLSQAAGAQYF
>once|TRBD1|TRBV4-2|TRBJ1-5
TGTGCCAGCAGCCTCACCGGGACAGGGGGCGATGGGAATCAGCCCCAGCATTTT
CASSLTGTGGDGNQPQHF
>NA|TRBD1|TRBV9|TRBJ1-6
TGTGCCAGCAGCCGACAGGGGGATTCACCCCTCCACTTT
CASSRQGDSPLHF
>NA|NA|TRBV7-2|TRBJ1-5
TGTGCCAGCAGCCGGGGGCAGAATCAGCCCCAGCATTTT
CASSRGQNQPQHF
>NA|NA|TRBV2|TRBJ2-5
TGTGCCAGCCGATCCGGGACGGCTCAAGAGACCCAGTACTTC
CASRSGTAQETQYF
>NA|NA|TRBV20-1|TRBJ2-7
TGCAGTGCTAGAGATCGGGGAGTCTCCTACGAGCAGTACTTC
CSARDRGVSYEQYF
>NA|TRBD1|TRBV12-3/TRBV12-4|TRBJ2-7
TGTGCCAGCAGTTTGGTCCTTACCTTCCGGGACAGGGGAACCTACGAGCAGTACTTC
CASSLVLTFRDRGTYEQYF
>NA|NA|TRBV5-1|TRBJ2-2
TGCGCCAGCAGCTTGGCCCCCGTCAACCGGCGAGATCGCTTCGACACCGGGGAGCTGTTTTTT
CASSLAPVNRRDRFDTGELFF